One and the same sample provided the 2 T cell receptor beta chains below, sequenced in a study of T cell clonality in common variable immunodeficiency. Clones were sequenced by immunoSEQ multiplex PCR, and TCRdb holds only the in-frame ones, with some missing. The table lists just over 25,000 clones, no singletons, with 20% to 25% in the top ten. These receptors are not linked to any known antigen. Study-level results: Common variable immunodeficiency TCR beta sequences reportedly had fewer deletions and N-nucleotide insertions.

Material for sequencing was peripheral blood mononuclear cells. Every receptor here comes from a human donor with common variable immunodeficiency.

Points on this clone: The read is 3 residues too short to cover the CDR3 end, so that end is filled in from the germline J gene. The chain uses TRBV6-1 and TRBJ1-2, with a possible D match to TRBD1 (5 bases). This CDR3 contains 19 residues. V dropped 2 bases and J dropped 0 bases, with 22 bases sitting between them. Germline V gene lookup returns CDR1 MNHNS and CDR2 SASEGT. The part of the CDR3 DNA that was read is TGTGCCAGCAGTGAATCAGGCCGCCGGACAAGGGGATCTAACTATGGC. It specifies CASSESGRRTRGSNYG. The whole CDR3 region reads CASSESGRRTRGSNYGYTF.

Only a few counts were recorded for this clone. The CDR3 is cut off 3 residues early in the read; its end comes from the germline J gene. The gene calls are TRBV4-2 and TRBJ2-7, with TRBD2 identical over 10 bases. The CDR3 runs to 15 residues. With V trimmed by 4 bases and J by 4 bases, 7 bases remained unmatched. Per germline, CDR1 LGHNA and CDR2 YNFKEQ. The sequenced part of the CDR3 DNA is TGTGCCAGCAGCCCTGGGCGGACTAGCGGATACGAG. Amino acid sequence: CASSPGRTSGYE. The full CDR3 sequence reads CASSPGRTSGYEQYF.